One sample yielded the 7 T cell receptor beta chains listed below, sequenced in a study of blood T cells in healthy people across ages. Next came a second PCR, run for roughly 6 to 11 cycles, which used a sample-barcoded 5' primer along with a J-beta primer mix. From the 5' RACE reads, TCRdb called clonotypes with MiXCR, one entry per CDR3 protein. The sample lists some 1.5 million distinct CDR3 sequences; roughly 27% were seen once. Sequenced input: blood. These receptors were collected from a woman in her 30s in good health.

V gene TRBV10-3 combines with J gene TRBJ2-3; either TRBD1 or TRBD2 may fit D (5 bases each). CDR1 and CDR2 from the germline V gene are ENHRY and SYGVKD. The V end lost 0 bases, the J end lost 3 bases, and 13 bases lay between the germline ends. The CDR3 is 16 amino acids. The CDR3 DNA is TGTGCCATCAGTGAGTCGTCCCGGGGCGGAACAGATACGCAGTATTTT. Protein product: CAISESSRGGTDTQYF.

In its sample, this clonotype was seen a few times. This chain links TRBV7-2 with TRBJ1-2; D remains ambiguous. Germline CDR1 SGHTA, CDR2 FQGNSA. Trimming pared 5 bases from V and 7 bases from J, leaving 14 bases between. CDR3 size: 13 residues. The CDR3 region is CASSPSAGGGYTF. Written as DNA, the CDR3 is TGTGCCAGCAGCCCCTCAGCGGGAGGTGGCTACACCTTC.

The chain has TRBV20-1 and TRBJ2-7; D might be TRBD1 (6 bases). Trimming stripped 3 bases from V and 4 bases from J, with 13 bases between. Germline lookup yields CDR1 DFQATT and CDR2 SNEGSKA (reference sequence). CDR3 length: 13 residues. The CDR3 region is CSAREPGVYEQYF. CDR3 coding DNA: TGCAGTGCTAGGGAACCAGGGGTGTACGAGCAGTACTTC.

The table lists this clonotype with many counts. This rearrangement joins TRBV25-1 to TRBJ2-7; D remains unclear. From germline, CDR1 is MGHDK and CDR2 SYGVNS. The CDR3 is 13 residues long. V dropped 2 bases and J dropped 6 bases, with 11 bases sitting between them. The CDR3 sequence is CASSERRRSEQYF. DNA of the CDR3: TGTGCCAGCAGTGAAAGACGAAGGAGCGAGCAGTACTTC.

The CDR3 nucleotides read TGCGCCAGCAGCTTGGGGCTGACTTCCCACAATGAGCAGTTCTTC. Translating gives CASSLGLTSHNEQFF. The chain combines TRBV5-1 with TRBJ2-1; D is unclear. CDR1 and CDR2 from the germline V gene are SGHRS and YFSETQ. This CDR3 spans 15 amino acids. The germline V and J ends were trimmed by 0 bases and 5 bases, with 12 bases remaining between them.

The gene calls are TRBV12-5 and TRBJ2-7; no firm D call. CDR1 is LGHNT, CDR2 FRNRAP, per germline. This CDR3 spans 12 amino acids. V lost 5 bases and J lost 3, with 8 bases in between. CDR3 region: CASGLTNYEQYF. For the CDR3, the DNA is TGTGCTAGTGGTCTCACTAACTACGAGCAGTACTTC.

A few counts support this clonotype. A read error may produce the germline difference seen at one junction end. The rearrangement joins TRBV6-1 to TRBJ2-6, with D perhaps TRBD2 (5 bases). This CDR3 comprises 18 residues. Per the germline V gene, CDR1 is MNHNS and CDR2 is SASEGT. CDR3 nucleotides: TGTGTCAGCAGTACGGTCGGCAGCGGTTCCTCTGGGGCCAACGTCCTGACTTTC. Translation gives CVSSTVGSGSSGANVLTF.